Presented here are 3 T cell receptor beta chains from one specimen sequenced in a study of blood T cell repertoires in COVID-19. Profiled with immunoSEQ multiplex PCR; TCRdb holds only in-frame clones, not every one. Of hundreds of thousands of clones in the sample, around 82% were seen once. Material for sequencing was PBMCs or T cells enriched from blood (not recorded which). The source is a man younger than 45 with acute COVID-19.

This clone was counted once. The gene calls are TRBV3-1 (or the pseudogene TRBV3-2) and TRBJ1-1, with TRBD1 as a possible D gene (6 bases). The CDR3 spans 12 residues. V lost 5 bases, J lost 5 bases, and 9 bases lay in between. Germline V gene data show CDR1 as LGHDT and CDR2 as YNNKEL (reference sequence). The CDR3: CASSEDRTEAFF. CDR3 nucleotides: TGTGCCAGCAGCGAGGACAGAACTGAAGCTTTCTTT.

This chain links TRBV3-1 (or the pseudogene TRBV3-2) with TRBJ1-2, with TRBD1 identical over 8 bases. The CDR3 has 17 residues. Trimming cost V 1 base and J 1 base; bases outside gene matches: 8. Germline CDR1 and CDR2: LGHDT and YNNKEL (reference sequence). Written as DNA, the CDR3 is TGTGCCAGCAGCCAAGTTCCCACAGGGGGAATTAACTATGGCTACACCTTC. This encodes CASSQVPTGGINYGYTF.

The chain joins TRBV9 to TRBJ2-7; perhaps TRBD1 as D (5 bases). The length of the CDR3 is 16 residues. V was pared by 3 bases and J by 4 bases, with 20 bases between. Germline CDR1 SGDLS, CDR2 YYNGEE. The CDR3 sequence: CASSASPRGRAYEQYF. The CDR3 DNA reads as TGTGCCAGCAGCGCTTCCCCCCGCGGCAGGGCGTACGAGCAGTACTTC.